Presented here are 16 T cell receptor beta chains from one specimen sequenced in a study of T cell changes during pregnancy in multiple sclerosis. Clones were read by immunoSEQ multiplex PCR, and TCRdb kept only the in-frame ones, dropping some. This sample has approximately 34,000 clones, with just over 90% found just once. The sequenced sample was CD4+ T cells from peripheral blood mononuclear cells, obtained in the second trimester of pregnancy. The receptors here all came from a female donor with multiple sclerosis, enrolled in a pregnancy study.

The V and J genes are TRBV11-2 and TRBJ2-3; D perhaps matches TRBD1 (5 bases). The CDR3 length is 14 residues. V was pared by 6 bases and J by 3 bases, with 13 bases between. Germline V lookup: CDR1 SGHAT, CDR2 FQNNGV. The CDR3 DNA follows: TGTGCCAGCAGACTGAACGCAGGGACAGATACGCAGTATTTT. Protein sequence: CASRLNAGTDTQYF.

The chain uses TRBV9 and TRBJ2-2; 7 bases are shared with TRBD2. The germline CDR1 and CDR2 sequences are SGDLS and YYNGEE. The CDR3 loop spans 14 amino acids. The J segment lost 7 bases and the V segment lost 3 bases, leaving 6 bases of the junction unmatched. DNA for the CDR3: TGTGCCAGCAGCGCCCAACTAGCGATCGGGGAGCTGTTTTTT. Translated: CASSAQLAIGELFF.

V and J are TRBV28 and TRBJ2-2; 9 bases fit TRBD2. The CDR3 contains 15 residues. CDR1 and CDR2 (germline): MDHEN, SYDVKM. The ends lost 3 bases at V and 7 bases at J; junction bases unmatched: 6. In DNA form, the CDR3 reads TGTGCCAGCAGTTTGGCGGGAGGGCCGGGCGGGGAGCTGTTTTTT. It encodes CASSLAGGPGGELFF.

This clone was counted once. The CDR3 coding sequence is TGTGCCAGCAGCGACCCGGGACTAGTGAATGAGCAGTTCTTC. Protein product: CASSDPGLVNEQFF. The chain uses TRBV5-8 and TRBJ2-1; 8 nucleotides agree with TRBD2. Trimming removed 4 bases from V and 7 bases from J; junction bases left unmatched: 7. This CDR3 has 14 amino acids. In germline, CDR1 is SGHTS, CDR2 YDEGEE.

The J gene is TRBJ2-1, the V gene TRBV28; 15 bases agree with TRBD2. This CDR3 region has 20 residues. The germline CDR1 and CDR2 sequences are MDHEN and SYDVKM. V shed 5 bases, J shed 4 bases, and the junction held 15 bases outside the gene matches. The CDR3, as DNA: TGTGCCAGCAGTCTCAGACCCGGGACTAGCGGGAGGAGTATGTACAATGAGCAGTTCTTC. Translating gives CASSLRPGTSGRSMYNEQFF.

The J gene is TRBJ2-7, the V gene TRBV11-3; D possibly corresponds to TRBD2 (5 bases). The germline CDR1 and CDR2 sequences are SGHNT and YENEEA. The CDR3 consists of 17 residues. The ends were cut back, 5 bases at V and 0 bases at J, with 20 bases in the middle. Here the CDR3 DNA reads TGTGCCAGCAGCCGAGAAAGACGGGGAAGTGCCTCCTACGAGCAGTACTTC. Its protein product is CASSRERRGSASYEQYF. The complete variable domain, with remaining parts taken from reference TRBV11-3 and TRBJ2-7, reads EAGVVQSPRYKIIEKKQPVAFWCNPISGHNTLYWYLQNLGQGPELLIRYENEEAVDDSQLPKDRFSAERLKGVDSTLKIQPAELGDSAVYLCASSRERRGSASYEQYFGPGTRLTVT.

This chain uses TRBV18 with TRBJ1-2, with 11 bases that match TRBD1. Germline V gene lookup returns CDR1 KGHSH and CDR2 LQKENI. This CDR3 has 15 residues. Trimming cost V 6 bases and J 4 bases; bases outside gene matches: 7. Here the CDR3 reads CASSPTGQGAYGYTF. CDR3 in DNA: TGTGCCAGCTCCCCGACTGGACAGGGGGCCTATGGCTACACCTTC.

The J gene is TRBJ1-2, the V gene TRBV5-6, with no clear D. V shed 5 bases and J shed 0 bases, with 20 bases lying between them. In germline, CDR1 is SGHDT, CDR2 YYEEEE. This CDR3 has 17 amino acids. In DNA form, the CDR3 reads TGTGCCAGCAGGCTTACGCAGGCAAACCGACCTAACTATGGCTACACCTTC. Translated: CASRLTQANRPNYGYTF.

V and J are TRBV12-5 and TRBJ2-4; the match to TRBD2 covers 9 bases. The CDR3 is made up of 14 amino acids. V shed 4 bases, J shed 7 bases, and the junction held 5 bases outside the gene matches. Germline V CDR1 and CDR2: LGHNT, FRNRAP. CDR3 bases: TGTGCTAGTGGTTCTAGCGGGAAGGGGAACATTCAGTACTTC. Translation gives CASGSSGKGNIQYF. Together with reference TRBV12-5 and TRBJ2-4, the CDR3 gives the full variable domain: DARVTQTPRHKVTEMGQEVTMRCQPILGHNTVFWYRQTMMQGLELLAYFRNRAPLDDSGMPKDRFSAEMPDATLATLKIQPSEPRDSAVYFCASGSSGKGNIQYFGAGTRLSVL.

The CDR3 sequence: CSAIGTARGSIYGYTF. As DNA, the CDR3 is TGCAGCGCTATCGGGACAGCGCGAGGGAGCATCTATGGCTACACCTTC. J is TRBJ1-2 and V is TRBV29-1, with 7 bases lining up with TRBD1. The ends lost 7 bases at V and 4 bases at J; junction bases unmatched: 18. Germline CDR1 reads SQVTM; CDR2 reads ANQGSEA. The CDR3 length is 16 residues.

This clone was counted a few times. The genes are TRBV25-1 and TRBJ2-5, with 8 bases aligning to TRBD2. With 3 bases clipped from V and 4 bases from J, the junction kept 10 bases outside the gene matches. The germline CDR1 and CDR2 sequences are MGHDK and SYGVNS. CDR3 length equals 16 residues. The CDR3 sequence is CASSDSRGGLIETQYF. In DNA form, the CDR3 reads TGTGCCAGCAGTGATTCTCGGGGGGGGCTGATAGAGACCCAGTACTTC.

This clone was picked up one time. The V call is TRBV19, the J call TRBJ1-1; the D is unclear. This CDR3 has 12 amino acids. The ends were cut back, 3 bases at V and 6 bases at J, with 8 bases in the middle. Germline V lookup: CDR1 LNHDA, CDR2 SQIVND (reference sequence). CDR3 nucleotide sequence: TGTGCCAGTAGTATTCACGGTGCTGAAGCTTTCTTT. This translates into CASSIHGAEAFF.

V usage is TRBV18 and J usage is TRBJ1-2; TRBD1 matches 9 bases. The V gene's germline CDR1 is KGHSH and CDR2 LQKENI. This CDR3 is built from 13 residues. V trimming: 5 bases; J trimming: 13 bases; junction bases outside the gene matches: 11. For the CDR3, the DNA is TGTGCCAGCTCATCAATTCAACAGGGGGCGGGCACCTTC. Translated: CASSSIQQGAGTF.

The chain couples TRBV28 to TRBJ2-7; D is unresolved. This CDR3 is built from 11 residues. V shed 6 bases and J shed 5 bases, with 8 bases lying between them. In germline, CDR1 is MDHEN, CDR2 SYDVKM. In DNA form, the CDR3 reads TGTGCCAGCAGCCTCACTGACGAGCAGTACTTC. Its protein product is CASSLTDEQYF.

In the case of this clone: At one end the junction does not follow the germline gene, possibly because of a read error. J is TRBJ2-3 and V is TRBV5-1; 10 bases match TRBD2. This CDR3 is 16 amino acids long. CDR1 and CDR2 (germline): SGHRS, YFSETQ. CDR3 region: CASSLGSSGSIDTQYF. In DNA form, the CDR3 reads TGCGCCAGCAGCTTGGGGTCTAGCGGGAGCATAGATACGCAGTATTTT.

The CDR3 is CASSSRHQGQPQHF. Written as DNA, the CDR3 is TGTGCCAGCAGTTCAAGACACCAGGGCCAGCCCCAGCATTTT. The chain uses TRBV27 and TRBJ1-5; perhaps TRBD1 as D (5 bases). CDR1 is MNHEY, CDR2 SMNVEV, per germline (reference sequence). Between the trimmed V and J ends, which lost 4 bases and 7 bases, there was a span of 14 bases. This CDR3 comprises 14 residues.